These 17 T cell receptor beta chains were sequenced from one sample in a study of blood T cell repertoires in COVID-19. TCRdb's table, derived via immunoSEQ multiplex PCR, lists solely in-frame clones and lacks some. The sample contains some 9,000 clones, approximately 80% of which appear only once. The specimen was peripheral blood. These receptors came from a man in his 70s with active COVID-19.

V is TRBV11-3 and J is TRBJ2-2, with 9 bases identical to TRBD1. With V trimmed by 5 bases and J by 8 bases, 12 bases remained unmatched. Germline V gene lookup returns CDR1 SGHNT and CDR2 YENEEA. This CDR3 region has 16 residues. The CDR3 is CASSTRTGAIRGELFF. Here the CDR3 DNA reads TGTGCCAGCAGCACCCGGACAGGGGCCATCAGGGGGGAGCTGTTTTTT.

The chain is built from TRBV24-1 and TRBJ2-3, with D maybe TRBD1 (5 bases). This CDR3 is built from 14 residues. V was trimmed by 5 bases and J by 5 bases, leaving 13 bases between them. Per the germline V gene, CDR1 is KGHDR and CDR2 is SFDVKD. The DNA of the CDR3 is TGTGCCACCAGTGGAGGTGGGGCGAGAGATACGCAGTATTTT. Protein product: CATSGGGARDTQYF.

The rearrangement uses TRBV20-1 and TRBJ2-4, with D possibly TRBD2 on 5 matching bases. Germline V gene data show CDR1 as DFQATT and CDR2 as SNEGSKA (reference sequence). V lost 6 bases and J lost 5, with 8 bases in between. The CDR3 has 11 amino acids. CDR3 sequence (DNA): TGCAGTGCCCGGGGTGAAAACATTCAGTACTTC. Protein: CSARGENIQYF.

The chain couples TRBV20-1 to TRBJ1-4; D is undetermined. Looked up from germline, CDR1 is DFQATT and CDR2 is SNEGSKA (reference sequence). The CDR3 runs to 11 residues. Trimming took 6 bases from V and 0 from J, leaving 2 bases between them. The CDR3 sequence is CSATTNEKLFF. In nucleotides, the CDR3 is TGCAGTGCCACAACTAATGAAAAACTGTTTTTT.

CDR3 protein: CASSKTQGSRETQYF. The CDR3 nucleotides read TGTGCCAGCAGCAAGACACAGGGTAGTAGAGAGACCCAGTACTTC. The chain couples TRBV11-2 to TRBJ2-5, with D perhaps TRBD1 (6 bases). Germline V CDR1 and CDR2: SGHAT, FQNNGV. The CDR3 runs 15 residues. Trimming removed 5 bases at V and 4 bases at J, with 17 bases between. Together with reference TRBV11-2 and TRBJ2-5, the CDR3 gives the full variable domain: EAGVAQSPRYKIIEKRQSVAFWCNPISGHATLYWYQQILGQGPKLLIQFQNNGVVDDSQLPKDRFSAERLKGVDSTLKIQPAKLEDSAVYLCASSKTQGSRETQYFGPGTRLLVL.

As DNA, the CDR3 is TGTGCCAGCAGCCCCCGACAGGGGCAGGGATCACCCCTCCACTTT. Translating it yields CASSPRQGQGSPLHF. The rearrangement uses TRBV7-2 and TRBJ1-6; 8 bases align to TRBD1. The CDR3 is 15 residues long. Losses at the gene ends were 5 bases for V and 10 bases for J; bases not matched to a gene: 10. Per germline, CDR1 SGHTA and CDR2 FQGNSA.

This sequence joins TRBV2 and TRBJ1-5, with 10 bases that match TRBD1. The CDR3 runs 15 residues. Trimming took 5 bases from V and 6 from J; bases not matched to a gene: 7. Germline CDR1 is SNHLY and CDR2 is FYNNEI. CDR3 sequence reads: CASSLTGGKGQPQHF. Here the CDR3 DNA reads TGTGCCAGCAGTTTGACAGGGGGCAAGGGTCAGCCCCAGCATTTT.

In nucleotides, the CDR3 is TGTGCCAGCAGGCAACTAGGGAGGTCTGGGAACAATGAGCAGTTCTTC. Translation: CASRQLGRSGNNEQFF. The chain employs TRBV2 and TRBJ2-1, with a possible D match to TRBD2 (6 bases). CDR3 length: 16 amino acids. CDR1 SNHLY and CDR2 FYNNEI come from the germline V gene. V was shortened by 6 bases and J by 5 bases, with 20 bases between the two germline ends. Looking up the rest from reference TRBV2 and TRBJ2-1 gives the full variable domain: EPEVTQTPSHQVTQMGQEVILRCVPISNHLYFYWYRQILGQKVEFLVSFYNNEISEKSEIFDDQFSVERPDGSNFTLKIRSTKLEDSAMYFCASRQLGRSGNNEQFFGPGTRLTVL.

This chain's CDR3 is CASSNTKGETQYF. The CDR3 DNA reads as TGTGCCAGTAGTAATACCAAGGGGGAGACCCAGTACTTC. The J gene is TRBJ2-5, the V gene TRBV19; maybe TRBD1 (5 bases). CDR1 and CDR2 (germline): LNHDA, SQIVND (reference sequence). This CDR3 contains 13 residues. V dropped 4 bases and J dropped 5 bases, with 11 bases sitting between them.

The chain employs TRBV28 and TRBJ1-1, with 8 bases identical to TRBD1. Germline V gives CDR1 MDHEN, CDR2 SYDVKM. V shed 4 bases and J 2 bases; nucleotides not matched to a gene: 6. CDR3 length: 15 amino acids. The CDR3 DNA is TGTGCCAGCAGTTATGGGGGACAGGTCAACACTGAAGCTTTCTTT. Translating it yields CASSYGGQVNTEAFF.

The CDR3 coding sequence is TGTGCCAGCAGTGAAGTAGGAGCTTACGAGCAGTACTTC. As protein: CASSEVGAYEQYF. This chain connects TRBV6-1 to TRBJ2-7; D is undetermined. This CDR3 contains 13 residues. Germline V gene sequence: CDR1 MNHNS, CDR2 SASEGT. Trimming removed 1 base at V and 4 bases at J, with 8 bases between.

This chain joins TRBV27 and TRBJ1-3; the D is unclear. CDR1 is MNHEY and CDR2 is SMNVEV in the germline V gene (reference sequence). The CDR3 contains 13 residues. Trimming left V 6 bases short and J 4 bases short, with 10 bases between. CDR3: CASRGLSGNTIYF. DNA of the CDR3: TGTGCCAGCAGAGGACTATCGGGAAACACCATATATTTT.

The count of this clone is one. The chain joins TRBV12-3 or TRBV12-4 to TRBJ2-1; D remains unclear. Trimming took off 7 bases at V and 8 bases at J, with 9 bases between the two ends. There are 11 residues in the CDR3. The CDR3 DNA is TGTGCCAGCAATCTAGTTGATGAGCAGTTCTTC. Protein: CASNLVDEQFF.

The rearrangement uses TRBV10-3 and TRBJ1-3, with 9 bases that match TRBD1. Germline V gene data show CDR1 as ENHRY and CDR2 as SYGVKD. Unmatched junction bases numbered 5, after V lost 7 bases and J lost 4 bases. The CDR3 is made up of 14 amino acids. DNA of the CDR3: TGTGCCATCACCACAGGGGGCCAAGGAAACACCATATATTTT. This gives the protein CAITTGGQGNTIYF.

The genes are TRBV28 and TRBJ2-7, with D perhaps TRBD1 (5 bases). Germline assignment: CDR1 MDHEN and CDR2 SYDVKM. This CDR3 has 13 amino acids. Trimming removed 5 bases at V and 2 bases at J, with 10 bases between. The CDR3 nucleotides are TGTGCCAGCAGTCCAGGGATACCCTACGAGCAGTACTTC. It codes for CASSPGIPYEQYF.

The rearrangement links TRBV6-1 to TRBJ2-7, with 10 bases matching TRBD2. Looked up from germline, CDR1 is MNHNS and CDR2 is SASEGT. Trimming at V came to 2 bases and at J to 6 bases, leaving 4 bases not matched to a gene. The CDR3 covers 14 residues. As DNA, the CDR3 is TGTGCCAGCAGTGAAAGTAGCGGGAGGCCCGAGCAGTACTTC. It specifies CASSESSGRPEQYF.

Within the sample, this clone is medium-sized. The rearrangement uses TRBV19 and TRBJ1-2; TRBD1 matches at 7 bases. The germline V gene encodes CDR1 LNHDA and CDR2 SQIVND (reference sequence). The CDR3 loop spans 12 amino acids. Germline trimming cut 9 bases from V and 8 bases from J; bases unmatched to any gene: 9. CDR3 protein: CASQTGAKGYTF. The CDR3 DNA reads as TGTGCCAGCCAAACAGGGGCGAAGGGCTACACCTTC.